What follows are 32 T cell receptor beta chains derived from one specimen sequenced in a study of T-cell reconstitution after alpha-beta-depleted transplantation in children. Unique molecular identifiers were incorporated during preparation of the TCRbeta library. In TCRdb, the PCR reads were re-called with MiXCR into one record per CDR3 protein. The sample yields fewer than 450,000 distinct CDR3 sequences, under 20% seen once. Sequenced here: PBMCs, mostly from graft donor cells, sampled 360 days after TCRalphabeta/CD19-depleted stem cell transplant. The receptors derive from a male patient under 10 years old who had a stem cell transplant for acute lymphoblastic leukemia, so the T cells may come from the graft donor.

The chain joins TRBV21-1 to TRBJ2-1; TRBD2, as called in the table, went unchecked against the DNA. TRBV21-1 corresponds to a pseudogene. This CDR3 comprises 16 residues. The CDR3 is CASSNDSGNAYNEQFF. The CDR3 nucleotides read TGTGCCAGCAGCAACGATAGCGGGAACGCCTACAATGAGCAGTTCTTC.

This clonotype was counted between two and nine times. This chain links TRBV2 with TRBJ2-6; D possibly corresponds to TRBD1 (6 bases). The germline V and J ends were trimmed by 7 bases and 4 bases, with 17 bases remaining between them. The CDR3 sequence is 16 residues long. CDR1 and CDR2 from the germline V gene are SNHLY and FYNNEI. CDR3 protein: CASTDNRVRGANVLTF. In DNA, the CDR3 is TGTGCCAGCACCGATAACAGGGTGAGAGGGGCCAACGTCCTGACTTTC.

J is TRBJ2-2 and V is TRBV24-1, with 7 bases aligning to TRBD1. V lost 5 bases and J lost 1; bases outside the gene matches: 6. The CDR3 runs 16 residues. Per germline, CDR1 KGHDR and CDR2 SFDVKD. The CDR3 bases are TGTGCCACCAGTGGCTCCGGGGACAGGAACACCGGGGAGCTGTTTTTT. Translating it yields CATSGSGDRNTGELFF.

This clonotype was observed many times. The chain has TRBV5-4 and TRBJ2-7; perhaps TRBD1 as D (6 bases). The CDR3 sequence is 15 residues long. V dropped 2 bases and J dropped 1 base, with 13 bases sitting between them. Per the germline V gene, CDR1 is SGHNT and CDR2 is YYREEE (reference sequence). In DNA form, the CDR3 reads TGTGCCAGCAGCTTCGAACAGGGCCCATCCTACGAGCAGTACTTC. This sequence encodes CASSFEQGPSYEQYF. The full variable domain, in which reference TRBV5-4 and TRBJ2-7 provide the parts outside the CDR3, is ETGVTQSPTHLIKTRGQQVTLRCSSQSGHNTVSWYQQALGQGPQFIFQYYREEENGRGNFPPRFSGLQFPNYSSELNVNALELDDSALYLCASSFEQGPSYEQYFGPGTRLTVT.

The table lists this clonotype with many counts. This chain connects TRBV27 to TRBJ2-1, with D uncertain. This CDR3 has 12 residues. V lost 3 bases, J lost 5 bases, and 5 bases lay in between. Germline CDR1 is MNHEY and CDR2 is SMNVEV (reference sequence). The CDR3 coding sequence is TGTGCCAGCAGTTTCCTTAACAATGAGCAGTTCTTC. Translation gives CASSFLNNEQFF.

The sample holds a few counts of this clonotype. The V gene is TRBV20-1, the J gene TRBJ2-3, with TRBD2 matching 14 bases. Per germline, CDR1 DFQATT and CDR2 SNEGSKA (reference sequence). The CDR3 has 15 residues. The CDR3, as DNA: TGCAGCAGATTCGGACTAGCGGGAGGTCAAGATACGCAGTATTTT. It translates to CSRFGLAGGQDTQYF.

In its sample, this clonotype was seen a few times. The chain is built from TRBV20-1 and TRBJ1-1, with D possibly TRBD1 on 6 matching bases. The V end was cut by 6 bases, the J end by 0 bases, with 11 bases between. CDR3 length: 13 residues. CDR1 DFQATT and CDR2 SNEGSKA come from the germline V gene (reference sequence). The CDR3 spells CSALNRVNTEAFF. As DNA, the CDR3 is TGCAGTGCGCTAAACAGGGTGAACACTGAAGCTTTCTTT.

Only a few counts were recorded for this clonotype. CDR3 sequence: CATSRDLDFQPQHF. The CDR3 DNA sequence: TGTGCCACCAGCAGAGATCTCGACTTTCAGCCCCAGCATTTT. The V gene is TRBV15, the J gene TRBJ1-5; D unclear. This CDR3 spans 14 amino acids. Per the germline V gene, CDR1 is LNHNV and CDR2 is YYDKDF (reference sequence). V lost 0 bases, J lost 6 bases, and 9 bases lay in between. Variable domain in full (rest from reference TRBV15 and TRBJ1-5): DAMVIQNPRYQVTQFGKPVTLSCSQTLNHNVMYWYQQKSSQAPKLLFHYYDKDFNNEADTPDNFQSRRPNTSFCFLDIRSPGLGDTAMYLCATSRDLDFQPQHFGDGTRLSIL.

The sample holds many counts of this clonotype. The chain employs TRBV7-3 and TRBJ1-1; D gene unclear. V shed 2 bases and J shed 4 bases, with 14 bases lying between them. The CDR3 runs 15 residues. Per germline, CDR1 SGHTA and CDR2 FQGTGA. In nucleotides, the CDR3 is TGTGCCAGCAGCTTAGGGCCGGAGGGAACCACTGAAGCTTTCTTT. Amino acids: CASSLGPEGTTEAFF.

This clonotype was counted only a few times. The rearrangement uses TRBV4-2 and TRBJ2-1; weak D call: TRBD2 (5 bases). The V end was cut by 0 bases, the J end by 9 bases, with 18 bases between. CDR3 length: 16 amino acids. Germline V gene lookup returns CDR1 LGHNA and CDR2 YNFKEQ. The CDR3 DNA sequence: TGTGCCAGCAGCCAAGAACGAGCCCAGGTGCTAGCTGAGCAGTTCTTC. Encoded protein: CASSQERAQVLAEQFF.

Many counts were recorded for this clonotype. The chain recombines TRBV12-3 or TRBV12-4 with TRBJ1-6, with a tentative D call TRBD1 (5 bases). This CDR3 is built from 12 residues. V lost 6 bases and J 10 bases, leaving 10 bases between the germline ends. The chain's CDR3 is CASSARDSPLHF. CDR3 DNA: TGTGCCAGCAGCGCGAGGGACTCACCCCTCCACTTT.

V and J are TRBV3-1 and TRBJ2-1, with 8 nucleotides matching TRBD1. Germline V CDR1 and CDR2: LGHDT, YNNKEL (reference sequence). Unmatched junction bases numbered 8, after V lost 1 base and J lost 6 bases. The CDR3 runs to 16 residues. CDR3 DNA: TGTGCCAGCAGCCAAGGGGTTGGGACAGGACCCAATGAGCAGTTCTTC. Translated: CASSQGVGTGPNEQFF.

In DNA, the CDR3 is TGTGCCAGCACCCCTAGCGGGAGCGTGAACACCGGGGAGCTGTTTTTT. It codes for CASTPSGSVNTGELFF. This chain joins TRBV7-2 and TRBJ2-2, with TRBD2 matching 10 bases. Germline V lookup: CDR1 SGHTA, CDR2 FQGNSA. The CDR3 has 16 amino acids. The ends lost 7 bases at V and 1 base at J; junction bases unmatched: 6.

This clonotype occurred a few times. The J gene is TRBJ2-7, the V gene TRBV4-3; 7 positions agree with TRBD1. CDR3 size: 16 residues. The germline CDR1 and CDR2 sequences are LGHNA and YSLEER. After removal of 0 bases from V and 6 bases from J, the junction contained 11 bases not matched to a gene. CDR3 protein: CASSQEVGTGVFEQYF. DNA of the CDR3: TGCGCCAGCAGCCAAGAGGTCGGAACAGGGGTATTCGAGCAGTACTTC.

This clonotype has at least ten counts. The chain uses TRBV5-1 and TRBJ1-1; 7 bases map to TRBD1. This CDR3 is built from 15 residues. The germline V gene encodes CDR1 SGHRS and CDR2 YFSETQ. With V trimmed by 5 bases and J by 1 base, 8 bases remained unmatched. The CDR3 DNA reads TGCGCCAGCAGACGTCCAGGGGGTTCGAACACTGAAGCTTTCTTT. Its protein product is CASRRPGGSNTEAFF.

This clonotype was picked up one time. The chain uses TRBV7-2 and TRBJ2-2; weak D call: TRBD2 (6 bases). Trimming took 2 bases from V and 7 from J, leaving 14 bases between them. Germline V CDR1 and CDR2: SGHTA, FQGNSA. The CDR3 loop spans 15 amino acids. CDR3 in DNA: TGTGCCAGCAGCTTATGTTGGGAGGTGGGCGGGGAGCTGTTTTTT. This gives the protein CASSLCWEVGGELFF.

The CDR3: CASSRGSGVALQETQYF. CDR3 DNA: TGCGCCAGCAGCCGAGGATCGGGGGTAGCCCTCCAAGAGACCCAGTACTTC. The rearrangement joins TRBV4-3 to TRBJ2-5; D is perhaps TRBD2 (6 bases). V was clipped by 4 bases and J by 1 base, with 19 bases between them. The CDR3 runs 17 residues. CDR1 LGHNA and CDR2 YSLEER come from the germline V gene.

The V and J genes are TRBV28 and TRBJ2-4; D is perhaps TRBD1 (6 bases). CDR1 and CDR2 from the germline V gene are MDHEN and SYDVKM. The V end lost 2 bases, the J end lost 0 bases, and 11 bases lay between the germline ends. The CDR3 length is 16 residues. Written as DNA, the CDR3 is TGTGCCAGCAGTTTAGGACAGCCTCTAGCCAAAAACATTCAGTACTTC. It translates to CASSLGQPLAKNIQYF.

The gene calls are TRBV28 and TRBJ2-7, with TRBD2 matching over 10 bases. CDR1 is MDHEN, CDR2 SYDVKM, per germline. Germline trimming cut 4 bases from V and 5 bases from J; bases unmatched to any gene: 5. The CDR3 consists of 14 residues. The CDR3 is CASSSSGRLNEQYF. CDR3 DNA: TGTGCCAGCAGTTCTAGCGGGAGACTTAACGAGCAGTACTTC.

The chain links TRBV12-3 or TRBV12-4 to TRBJ2-3; TRBD2 matches at 9 bases. The ends lost 7 bases at V and 3 bases at J; junction bases unmatched: 5. The CDR3 contains 14 residues. CDR3 coding DNA: TGTGCCAGCACCCTAGCGGGACTGACAGATACGCAGTATTTT. Amino acids: CASTLAGLTDTQYF.

This clonotype came up many times. The V call is TRBV12-3 or TRBV12-4, the J call TRBJ2-2; TRBD2 aligns across 7 bases. V shed 8 bases, J shed 4 bases, and the junction held 10 bases outside the gene matches. The CDR3 totals 15 residues. In DNA, the CDR3 is TGTGCCAGCCGGCCCTCGGGAGGCCGCACCGGGGAGCTGTTTTTT. This sequence encodes CASRPSGGRTGELFF.

V usage is TRBV30 and J usage is TRBJ1-5; D is uncertain. The CDR3 runs to 14 residues. CDR1 and CDR2 (germline): GTSNPN, SVGIG (reference sequence). The ends were cut back, 2 bases at V and 5 bases at J, with 13 bases in the middle. The CDR3 is CAWSRGQVDQPQHF. Here the CDR3 DNA reads TGTGCCTGGAGTCGAGGGCAGGTAGATCAGCCCCAGCATTTT.

This clonotype has more than one count but fewer than ten. The chain uses TRBV5-1 and TRBJ2-3; 7 bases map to TRBD1. The length of the CDR3 is 16 residues. Germline CDR1 is SGHRS and CDR2 is YFSETQ. Germline trimming cut 2 bases from V and 3 bases from J; bases unmatched to any gene: 9. Here the CDR3 reads CASSFYRGSPTDTQYF. CDR3 in DNA: TGCGCCAGCAGCTTCTACAGGGGAAGCCCGACAGATACGCAGTATTTT. The complete variable domain, with remaining parts taken from reference TRBV5-1 and TRBJ2-3, reads KAGVTQTPRYLIKTRGQQVTLSCSPISGHRSVSWYQQTPGQGLQFLFEYFSETQRNKGNFPGRFSGRQFSNSRSEMNVSTLELGDSALYLCASSFYRGSPTDTQYFGPGTRLTVL.

This clonotype was recorded a few times. This sequence joins TRBV2 and TRBJ1-1, with no clear D. The CDR3 has 15 amino acids. Trimming shortened V by 1 base and J by 1 base, and 10 bases separated the two germline ends. Germline assignment: CDR1 SNHLY and CDR2 FYNNEI. The CDR3 is CASSEGGSGNTEAFF. For the CDR3, the DNA is TGTGCCAGCAGTGAAGGAGGGTCTGGGAACACTGAAGCTTTCTTT.

The chain is built from TRBV4-3 and TRBJ1-6; unclear D gene. With 0 bases removed from V and 8 bases from J, the gap between germline ends came to 11 bases. The germline gives CDR1 LGHNA, CDR2 YSLEER. The CDR3 covers 15 residues. The CDR3 is CASSQERADYSPLHF. Written as DNA, the CDR3 is TGCGCCAGCAGCCAAGAAAGGGCAGATTATTCACCCCTCCACTTT.

As DNA, the CDR3 is TGCGCCAGCAGTATGTTGGCCGGGAGGAGAACCGGGGAGCTGTTTTTT. Translation: CASSMLAGRRTGELFF. The chain links TRBV5-1 to TRBJ2-2; 7 nucleotides line up with TRBD2. This CDR3 comprises 16 residues. Trimming removed 5 bases from V and 5 bases from J; junction bases left unmatched: 12. In germline, CDR1 is SGHRS, CDR2 YFSETQ.

J is TRBJ2-7 and V is TRBV6-2 or TRBV6-3; D uncertain. The CDR3 runs 13 residues. V lost 8 bases to trimming and J lost 2 bases, with 13 bases between them. The germline gives CDR1 MNHEY, CDR2 SVGEGT. In DNA, the CDR3 is TGTGCCAGCGGGCTCCTCTTACCCTACGAGCAGTACTTC. It translates to CASGLLLPYEQYF.

A few counts support this clonotype. The rearrangement uses TRBV6-5 and TRBJ2-2; TRBD1 or TRBD2 may be the D gene (5 bases each). The germline V gene has CDR1 MNHEY and CDR2 SVGAGI. This CDR3 is built from 16 residues. Trimming took off 0 bases at V and 2 bases at J, with 10 bases between the two ends. The CDR3 is CASSYSRDDNTGELFF. CDR3 coding DNA: TGTGCCAGCAGTTACTCCCGGGACGACAACACCGGGGAGCTGTTTTTT.

This clonotype has just a few counts. This chain links TRBV4-1 with TRBJ2-3; perhaps TRBD2 as D (6 bases). CDR1 is MGHRA and CDR2 is YSYEKL in the germline V gene. Trimming cost V 1 base and J 6 bases, with 11 bases left between them. There are 14 residues in the CDR3. CDR3 coding DNA: TGCGCCAGCAGCCAAGGGAGACTAGAGGATACGCAGTATTTT. Translated, it gives CASSQGRLEDTQYF.

This clonotype was detected ten times or more. This rearrangement joins TRBV7-8 to TRBJ2-7, with TRBD2 matching 9 bases. J lost 7 bases, V lost 4 bases, and 8 bases had no gene match. The CDR3 has 14 residues. The germline CDR1 and CDR2 sequences are SGHVS and FQNEAQ. CDR3 nucleotide sequence: TGTGCCAGCAGCTCCCGGCGGGAGGGTTGGGAGCAGTACTTC. It translates to CASSSRREGWEQYF.

This clonotype was seen at least ten times. The chain links TRBV7-8 to TRBJ2-7; 8 positions agree with TRBD1. Germline trimming cut 3 bases from V and 7 bases from J; bases unmatched to any gene: 17. Looked up from germline, CDR1 is SGHVS and CDR2 is FQNEAQ. The CDR3 contains 17 residues. The CDR3 loop reads CASSFGGQGLRNEEQYF. For the CDR3, the DNA is TGTGCCAGCAGCTTCGGCGGACAGGGCCTCAGGAATGAGGAGCAGTACTTC.

The V call is TRBV20-1, the J call TRBJ2-1; TRBD2 aligns across 13 bases. J was trimmed by 2 bases and V by 2 bases; bases with no gene match: 9. In germline, CDR1 is DFQATT, CDR2 SNEGSKA (reference sequence). The CDR3 is 18 amino acids. CDR3 residues: CSARTYRLAGGPYNEQFF. Here the CDR3 DNA reads TGCAGTGCTAGAACATACCGACTAGCGGGAGGACCCTACAATGAGCAGTTCTTC.